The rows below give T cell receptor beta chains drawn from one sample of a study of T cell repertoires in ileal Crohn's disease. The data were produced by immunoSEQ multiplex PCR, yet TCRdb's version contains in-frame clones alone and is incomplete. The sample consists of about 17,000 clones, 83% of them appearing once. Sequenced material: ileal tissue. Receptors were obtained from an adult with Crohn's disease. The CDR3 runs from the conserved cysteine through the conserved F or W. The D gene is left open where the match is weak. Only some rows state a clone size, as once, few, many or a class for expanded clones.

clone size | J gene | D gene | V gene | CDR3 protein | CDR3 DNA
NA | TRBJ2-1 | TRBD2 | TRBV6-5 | CASSRYTGLANEQFF | TGTGCCAGCAGCCGCTACACGGGACTAGCCAATGAGCAGTTCTTC
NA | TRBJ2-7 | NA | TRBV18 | CASTDSSYEQYF | TGTGCCAGCACCGACAGTTCCTACGAGCAGTACTTC
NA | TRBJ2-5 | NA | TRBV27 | CASSKQGEETQYF | TGTGCCAGCAGTAAACAGGGTGAGGAGACCCAGTACTTC
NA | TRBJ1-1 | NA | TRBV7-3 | CASSFQGNTEAFF | TGTGCCAGCAGCTTCCAGGGGAACACTGAAGCTTTCTTT
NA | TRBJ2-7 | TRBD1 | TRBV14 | CASSQGRTGGHEQYF | TGTGCCAGCAGCCAAGGTAGGACAGGGGGGCACGAGCAGTACTTC
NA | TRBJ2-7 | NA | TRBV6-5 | CASSYSSPPGSYEQYF | TGTGCCAGCAGTTACTCAAGCCCCCCGGGATCCTACGAGCAGTACTTC
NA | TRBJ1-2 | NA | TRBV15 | CATSREIQYGYTF | TGTGCCACCAGCAGAGAGATACAATATGGCTACACCTTC
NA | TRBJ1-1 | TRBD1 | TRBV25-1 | CASSENAEGADGAFF | TGTGCCAGCAGTGAAAACGCGGAGGGGGCGGATGGAGCTTTCTTT
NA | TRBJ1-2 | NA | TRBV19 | CASSKGVGRGRMDGYTF | TGTGCCAGTAGTAAGGGGGTAGGTCGAGGCCGGATGGATGGCTACACCTTC
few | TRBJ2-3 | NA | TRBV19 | CASSMKGDTDTQYF | TGTGCCAGTAGTATGAAGGGGGACACAGATACGCAGTATTTT
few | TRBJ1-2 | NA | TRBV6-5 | CASRGGGEGYGYTF | TGTGCCAGCCGCGGGGGGGGCGAAGGCTATGGCTACACCTTC
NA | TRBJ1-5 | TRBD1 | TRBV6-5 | CASSPDRAYQPQHF | TGTGCCAGCAGCCCTGACAGGGCCTATCAGCCCCAGCATTTT
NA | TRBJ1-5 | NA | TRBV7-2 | CASSLQGNQPQHF | TGTGCCAGCAGCTTACAGGGCAATCAGCCCCAGCATTTT
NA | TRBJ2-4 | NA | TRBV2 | CASSITGYSNIQYF | TGTGCCAGCAGCATCACAGGTTATTCAAACATTCAGTACTTC
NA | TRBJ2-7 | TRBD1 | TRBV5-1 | CASSPGTGGWGSYEQYF | TGCGCCAGCAGCCCTGGGACAGGGGGCTGGGGCTCCTACGAGCAGTACTTC
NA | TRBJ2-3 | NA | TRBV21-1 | CASSKAAGGTDTQYF | TGTGCCAGCAGCAAAGCGGCGGGGGGCACAGATACGCAGTATTTT
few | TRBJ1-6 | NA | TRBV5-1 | CASRRESSYNSPLHF | TGCGCCAGCAGGCGGGAGAGCTCCTATAATTCACCCCTCCACTTT
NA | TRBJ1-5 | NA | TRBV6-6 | CASSFAQGGQPQHF | TGTGCCAGCAGTTTTGCCCAGGGAGGACAGCCCCAGCATTTT
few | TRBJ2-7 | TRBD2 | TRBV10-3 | CAISDPGLAGSRYEQYF | TGTGCCATCAGTGACCCGGGACTAGCGGGCTCCCGCTACGAGCAGTACTTC
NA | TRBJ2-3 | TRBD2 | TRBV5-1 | CASSSRLAGATDTQYF | TGCGCCAGCAGCTCACGACTAGCGGGGGCCACAGATACGCAGTATTTT
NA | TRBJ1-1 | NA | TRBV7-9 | CASSFRGFGTEAFF | TGTGCCAGCAGCTTTCGAGGCTTCGGGACTGAAGCTTTCTTT
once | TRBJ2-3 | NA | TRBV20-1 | CSAQGTDTQYF | TGCAGTGCTCAGGGCACAGATACGCAGTATTTT
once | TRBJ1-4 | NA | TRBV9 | CASSPQTESEKLFF | TGTGCCAGCAGCCCCCAGACTGAGTCTGAAAAACTGTTTTTT
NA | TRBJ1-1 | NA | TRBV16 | CASSQSGQNTEAFF | TGTGCCAGCAGCCAATCGGGGCAGAACACTGAAGCTTTCTTT
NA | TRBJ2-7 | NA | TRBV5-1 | CASSPQKGSNEQYF | TGCGCCAGCAGCCCGCAAAAGGGGTCCAACGAGCAGTACTTC
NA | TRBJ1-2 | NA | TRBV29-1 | CSVDLSLQGGYTF | TGCAGCGTTGATTTGAGTCTGCAGGGTGGCTACACCTTC
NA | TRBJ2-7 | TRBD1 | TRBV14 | CASSQIRDRTTYEQYF | TGTGCCAGCAGCCAAATCCGGGACAGGACGACCTACGAGCAGTACTTC
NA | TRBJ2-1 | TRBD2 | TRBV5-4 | CASTFSGVTPNEQFF | TGTGCCAGCACCTTTAGCGGGGTCACCCCCAATGAGCAGTTCTTC
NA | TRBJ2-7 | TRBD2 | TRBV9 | CASSVISGGEQYF | TGTGCCAGCAGCGTGATTAGCGGGGGAGAGCAGTACTTC
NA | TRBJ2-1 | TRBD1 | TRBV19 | CASSIPGQGRNEQFF | TGTGCCAGTAGTATACCGGGACAGGGGAGGAATGAGCAGTTCTTC
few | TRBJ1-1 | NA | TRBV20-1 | CSARLSEAFF | TGCAGTGCTAGACTTTCTGAAGCTTTCTTT
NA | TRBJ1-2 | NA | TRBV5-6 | CASSYDGDGYTF | TGTGCCAGCAGCTATGACGGGGATGGCTACACCTTC
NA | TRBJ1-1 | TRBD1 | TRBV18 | CASSPDRGGLVTEAFF | TGTGCCAGCTCACCGGACAGGGGAGGGTTGGTCACTGAAGCTTTCTTT
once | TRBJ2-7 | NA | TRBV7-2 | CASSQSHRVGIYEQYF | TGTGCCAGCAGCCAGAGTCACAGGGTGGGGATCTACGAGCAGTACTTC
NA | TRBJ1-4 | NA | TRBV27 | CASRVLAARSEKLFF | TGTGCCAGCAGGGTCTTAGCCGCCCGGTCGGAAAAACTGTTTTTT
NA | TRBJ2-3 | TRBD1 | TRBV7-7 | CASSTDRGDTQYF | TGTGCCAGCAGCACGGACAGGGGCGATACGCAGTATTTT
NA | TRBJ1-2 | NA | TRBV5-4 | CASSGGGLYGYTF | TGTGCCAGCAGCGGGGGGGGGCTCTATGGCTACACCTTC
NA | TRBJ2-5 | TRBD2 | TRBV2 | CASTLGLAVQETQYF | TGTGCCAGCACCCTCGGGCTAGCGGTCCAAGAGACCCAGTACTTC
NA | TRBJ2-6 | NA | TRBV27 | CASSPRKGGANVLTF | TGTGCCAGCAGTCCCAGAAAGGGGGGGGCCAACGTCCTGACTTTC
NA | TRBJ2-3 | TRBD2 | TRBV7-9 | CASSLDLLAAPTDTQYF | TGTGCCAGCAGCCTGGACTTGCTAGCGGCGCCCACAGATACGCAGTATTTT
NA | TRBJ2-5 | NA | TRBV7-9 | CASSLRDIETQYF | TGTGCCAGCAGCTTAAGGGACATAGAGACCCAGTACTTC
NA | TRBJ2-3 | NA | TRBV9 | CASSVVPSGTSDTQYF | TGTGCCAGCAGCGTAGTACCCTCGGGGACTTCGGATACGCAGTATTTT
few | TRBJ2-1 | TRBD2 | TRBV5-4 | CASSLEAGGSYNEQFF | TGTGCCAGCAGCTTGGAAGCGGGGGGCTCCTACAATGAGCAGTTCTTC